This T cell receptor (beta chain) emerged from a study of T cells in Graves' hyperthyroidism and ophthalmopathy. This clonotype was picked up many times. Its specificity is unknown. The V gene's germline CDR1 is LGHDT and CDR2 YNNKEL (reference sequence). The CDR3 covers 14 residues. V lost 4 bases and J 7 bases, leaving 11 bases between the germline ends. RNA transcripts served as the template for amplifying TCR beta CDR3 regions. HTBI primers were employed in a first-round RT-PCR of the TCR CDR3. TCRdb re-called the multiplex PCR reads through MiXCR, storing one row per CDR3 protein. There are 550,000 to 800,000 distinct CDR3 sequences in the sample; 15% to 20% occur only once, and roughly a sixth lies in the top ten. Study findings and constraints: Ophthalmopathy was separated from stable hyperthyroidism by a 13 V-J model.

Graves' hyperthyroidism was deemed stable given no ophthalmopathy progression within 18 months. Hyperthyroidism had been newly diagnosed in patients aged 18 to 65, and its duration was under 2 months. The sequencing sample was made of blood. The chain has TRBV3-1 and TRBJ1-6, with a tentative D call TRBD1 (5 bases). The TCR originated in a man aged 50-60 years with Graves' hyperthyroidism. In DNA, the CDR3 is TGTGCCAGCAGCCTCAGGGTAGAGAATTCACCCCTCCACTTT. Amino acids: CASSLRVENSPLHF.